This record looks at one T cell receptor (beta chain) sequence and its context. What it binds is unknown. Germline trimming cut 8 bases from V and 6 bases from J; bases unmatched to any gene: 5. There are 13 residues in the CDR3. Germline-derived CDR1 and CDR2 are SNHLY and FYNNEI. TCRB transcripts that were expressed got sequenced, as all of the isolated RNA had been reverse transcribed. The data were produced by immunoSEQ multiplex PCR, yet TCRdb's version contains in-frame clones alone and is incomplete. In the table there are about 220,000 clones, 11% of which are singletons. The record originates from a study of beta chain features in type 1 diabetes. Regarding the study as a whole: Type 1 diabetes patients showed a moderate but significant shortening of TCRB CDR3s in all four CD4+ subsets. Reduced insertions and increased deletions marked VDJ junctions in type 1 diabetes patients. Patients' naive, central memory and regulatory TCRB repertoires appeared more alike than those of healthy donors.

This TCR derives from a man younger than 35 in good health. This chain joins TRBV2 and TRBJ1-2; 11 bases map to TRBD1. Material for sequencing was central memory CD4+ T cells from blood. The CDR3: CASGGQGDDGYTF. CDR3 nucleotides: TGTGCCAGCGGGGGACAGGGGGACGATGGCTACACCTTC.